Listed here are 18 T cell receptor beta chains from one sample, sequenced in a study of blood T cell repertoires in COVID-19. TCRdb's table, derived via immunoSEQ multiplex PCR, lists solely in-frame clones and lacks some. This table has some 80,000 clones, roughly nine tenths appearing once. Material: peripheral blood. The receptors were sampled from a human donor in a cohort sampled during active COVID-19.

The genes are TRBV15 and TRBJ1-4; D is undetermined. Trimming took 1 base from V and 10 from J, leaving 10 bases between them. CDR1 and CDR2 (germline): LNHNV, YYDKDF (reference sequence). The CDR3 runs 13 residues. This chain's CDR3 is CATSRVPSGKLFF. The CDR3 DNA sequence: TGTGCCACCAGCAGAGTCCCCTCGGGAAAACTGTTTTTT.

The gene calls are TRBV3-1 (or the pseudogene TRBV3-2) and TRBJ2-1; TRBD2 matches 10 bases. The CDR3 is 15 residues long. Germline values: CDR1 LGHDT, CDR2 YNNKEL (reference sequence). The junction had 2 bases not matched to a gene; V was cut back by 4 bases and J by 2 bases. DNA of the CDR3: TGTGCCAGCAGCCCAGCGGGGGGGACCTACAATGAGCAGTTCTTC. Its protein product is CASSPAGGTYNEQFF.

CDR3 protein: CASSRSGKGGYEQYF. CDR3 coding DNA: TGTGCCAGCAGCCGGAGCGGGAAAGGTGGGTACGAGCAGTACTTC. V gene TRBV7-2 combines with J gene TRBJ2-7; the match to TRBD2 covers 7 bases. V shed 5 bases, J shed 4 bases, and the junction held 11 bases outside the gene matches. Germline loops: CDR1 SGHTA, CDR2 FQGNSA. The CDR3 totals 15 residues.

The chain couples TRBV7-6 to TRBJ2-5; possible D gene TRBD2, 5 bases. V was shortened by 7 bases and J by 6 bases, with 18 bases between the two germline ends. Germline V gives CDR1 SGHVS, CDR2 FNYEAQ. CDR3 length: 14 amino acids. The CDR3 reads CASIPPSGGKTQYF. As DNA, the CDR3 is TGTGCCAGCATCCCACCGAGCGGTGGGAAGACCCAGTACTTC.

This clone was picked up a small number of times. The chain recombines TRBV4-1 with TRBJ1-2; TRBD1 aligns across 7 bases. Losses at the gene ends were 2 bases for V and 2 bases for J; bases not matched to a gene: 8. This CDR3 is built from 16 residues. Per the germline V gene, CDR1 is MGHRA and CDR2 is YSYEKL. The CDR3 loop reads CASSQLPTGTNYGYTF. The CDR3 DNA follows: TGCGCCAGCAGCCAACTTCCGACAGGGACAAACTATGGCTACACCTTC.

The rearrangement links TRBV29-1 to TRBJ2-5, with 11 bases lining up with TRBD2. The CDR3 consists of 13 residues. J gave up 5 bases and V 5 bases, and 4 bases lay outside the gene matches. CDR1 is SQVTM, CDR2 ANQGSEA, per germline. The CDR3 DNA sequence: TGCAGCGTTATCGGGACTAGCGGTGAGACCCAGTACTTC. This encodes CSVIGTSGETQYF.

This clone was recorded at least ten times. The chain is built from TRBV7-2 and TRBJ2-5, with 7 bases matching TRBD1. Trimming cost V 4 bases and J 2 bases; bases outside gene matches: 7. The length of the CDR3 is 15 residues. Germline V CDR1 and CDR2: SGHTA, FQGNSA. The CDR3 DNA reads as TGTGCCAGCAGCTCGACCAGGGGGAAGCAAGAGACCCAGTACTTC. Amino acid sequence: CASSSTRGKQETQYF. Full variable domain (missing parts from reference TRBV7-2 and TRBJ2-5): GAGVSQSPSNKVTEKGKDVELRCDPISGHTALYWYRQSLGQGLEFLIYFQGNSAPDKSGLPSDRFSAERTGGSVSTLTIQRTQQEDSAVYLCASSSTRGKQETQYFGPGTRLLVL.

CDR3 DNA sequence: TGTGCCAGCTCACCTAACAGGGTTGGCAACTATGGCTACACCTTC. This translates into CASSPNRVGNYGYTF. The chain uses TRBV18 and TRBJ1-2; maybe TRBD1 (6 bases). This CDR3 contains 15 residues. Germline V CDR1 and CDR2: KGHSH, LQKENI. The V end lost 3 bases, the J end lost 2 bases, and 13 bases lay between the germline ends.

Written as DNA, the CDR3 is TGTGCCAGCAGTCGAACAGGGACCGGGGAGCAGTACTTC. This translates into CASSRTGTGEQYF. The chain employs TRBV7-3 and TRBJ2-7; a weak D match, TRBD1 (6 bases). Between the trimmed V and J ends, which lost 6 bases and 7 bases, there was a span of 16 bases. The V gene's germline CDR1 is SGHTA and CDR2 FQGTGA. CDR3 length: 13 amino acids.

This chain links TRBV6-5 with TRBJ2-2; D perhaps matches TRBD1 (6 bases). Germline V gene lookup returns CDR1 MNHEY and CDR2 SVGAGI. Trimming stripped 2 bases from V and 6 bases from J, with 16 bases between. This CDR3 region has 16 residues. The DNA of the CDR3 is TGTGCCAGCAGTTACGGACAGTCAAAAGGGGCCGGGGAGCTGTTTTTT. Its protein is CASSYGQSKGAGELFF.

The chain carries TRBV24-1 and TRBJ2-2, with 7 bases aligning to TRBD1. CDR3 length equals 15 residues. J was trimmed by 4 bases and V by 2 bases; bases with no gene match: 3. Germline V gene data show CDR1 as KGHDR and CDR2 as SFDVKD. DNA for the CDR3: TGTGCCACCAGTGATTGGGACAGCCCCACCGGGGAGCTGTTTTTT. Amino acids: CATSDWDSPTGELFF.

The V and J genes are TRBV27 and TRBJ2-3; D unclear. The germline V gene has CDR1 MNHEY and CDR2 SMNVEV (reference sequence). The CDR3 loop spans 12 amino acids. Trimming took 5 bases from V and 0 from J, leaving 3 bases between them. CDR3 sequence: CASSPSTDTQYF. The CDR3 bases are TGTGCCAGCAGTCCTAGCACAGATACGCAGTATTTT.

CDR3 loop: CASFLGTEQFF. The CDR3 DNA is TGTGCCAGTTTCCTCGGGACAGAGCAGTTCTTC. This chain connects TRBV19 to TRBJ2-1, with D possibly TRBD1 on 6 matching bases. CDR3 length equals 11 residues. V dropped 8 bases and J dropped 10 bases, with 12 bases sitting between them. Germline CDR1 and CDR2: LNHDA and SQIVND (reference sequence).

V and J are TRBV4-2 and TRBJ2-3; the D gene is possibly TRBD2 (6 bases). Trimming removed 2 bases from V and 9 bases from J, with 12 bases in between. The CDR3 loop spans 13 amino acids. The germline gives CDR1 LGHNA, CDR2 YNFKEQ. The CDR3 bases are TGTGCCAGCAGCCAACCGGGAGATGTGACGCAGTATTTT. The encoded protein is CASSQPGDVTQYF.

The J gene is TRBJ2-5, the V gene TRBV7-9; TRBD1 is a possible D gene (5 bases). Trimming shortened V by 5 bases and J by 5 bases, and 12 bases separated the two germline ends. The CDR3 runs to 13 residues. In germline, CDR1 is SEHNR, CDR2 FQNEAQ (reference sequence). CDR3 nucleotides: TGTGCCAGCAGCCCAGGGATCGAGGAGACCCAGTACTTC. Its protein product is CASSPGIEETQYF.

A few counts support this clone. The chain has TRBV30 and TRBJ1-5, with 8 positions matching TRBD1. CDR3 size: 13 residues. V lost 3 bases and J lost 3; bases outside the gene matches: 1. Germline V gene sequence: CDR1 GTSNPN, CDR2 SVGIG (reference sequence). Here the CDR3 DNA reads TGTGCCTGGAGGGGACAGGCCAATCAGCCCCAGCATTTT. Amino acids: CAWRGQANQPQHF.

V is TRBV6-5 and J is TRBJ2-7, with 8 nucleotides matching TRBD2. The junction had 1 base not matched to a gene; V was cut back by 0 bases and J by 0 bases. Germline V CDR1 and CDR2: MNHEY, SVGAGI. The CDR3 length is 15 residues. For the CDR3, the DNA is TGTGCCAGCAGTTACTCGAGCGGGAGCTCCTACGAGCAGTACTTC. It translates to CASSYSSGSSYEQYF.

V usage is TRBV6-2 or TRBV6-3 and J usage is TRBJ2-7; possible D gene TRBD2, 6 bases. Germline-derived CDR1 and CDR2 are MNHEY and SVGEGT. CDR3 length equals 15 residues. Trimming left V 5 bases short and J 4 bases short, with 18 bases between. The CDR3 protein is CASSHPIRGRYEQYF. The CDR3 nucleotides read TGTGCCAGCAGTCATCCGATCCGGGGGAGGTACGAGCAGTACTTC.